What follows are 13 T cell receptor beta chains derived from one specimen sequenced in a study of neurological immune-mediated disorders (dated by TCRdb to 2018 to 2020). Library preparation used 5' RACE. The data were produced on an Illumina HiSeq 2500. Through fastp at Q25 and MiXCR, TCRdb rebuilt clones from the public reads, retaining in-frame beta chains. Each entry is one CDR3 protein sequence, shown with its most common DNA and genes. The sample records about 59,000 distinct CDR3 sequences, about an eighth of which are singletons. The ten largest clones add up to about 10% of the sample. Sequenced sample: PBMCs. These TCRs come from a woman aged 55-69 years with HTLV-1-associated myelopathy (HAM/TSP).

Turning to this clonotype: This sequence may be a read error, since a much larger clone differs from it by one base. V is TRBV6-6 and J is TRBJ2-7; a weak D match, TRBD1 (6 bases). The germline CDR1 and CDR2 sequences are MNHNY and SVGAGI (reference sequence). This CDR3 has 12 residues. V lost 5 bases and J 2 bases, leaving 7 bases between the germline ends. This CDR3 is CASSQGPYEQYF. CDR3 DNA sequence: TGTGCCAGCAGTCAGGGGCCCTACGAGCAGTACTTC.

This clonotype has ten or more counts. The chain uses TRBV20-1 and TRBJ2-1; possibly TRBD2 for D (6 bases). The germline CDR1 and CDR2 sequences are DFQATT and SNEGSKA (reference sequence). The CDR3 loop spans 14 amino acids. Between the trimmed V and J ends, which lost 1 base and 2 bases, there was a span of 9 bases. Here the CDR3 DNA reads TGCAGTGCTAGAGGGGCGGGACCCTACAATGAGCAGTTCTTC. Translation: CSARGAGPYNEQFF.

J is TRBJ1-2 and V is TRBV6-1, with a tentative D call TRBD1 (5 bases). Germline V gene sequence: CDR1 MNHNS, CDR2 SASEGT. The CDR3 has 15 residues. Trimming removed 6 bases from V and 0 bases from J, with 14 bases in between. CDR3 in amino acids: CASRTLGRSNYGYTF. The CDR3 DNA follows: TGTGCCAGCAGGACACTGGGACGTTCTAACTATGGCTACACCTTC.

This clonotype was recorded many times. The rearrangement uses TRBV6-2 or TRBV6-3 and TRBJ1-5; D is unresolved. V lost 0 bases, J lost 0 bases, and 18 bases lay in between. The V gene's germline CDR1 is MNHEY and CDR2 SVGEGT. The CDR3 runs 19 residues. Here the CDR3 DNA reads TGTGCCAGCAGTTACTCGATCGGCGGTGGCGTCTCTAGCAATCAGCCCCAGCATTTT. It yields the protein CASSYSIGGGVSSNQPQHF.

This clonotype was recorded many times. This chain links TRBV2 with TRBJ2-3; 11 bases match TRBD2. V shed 5 bases and J 3 bases; nucleotides not matched to a gene: 4. CDR1 is SNHLY and CDR2 is FYNNEI in the germline V gene. The length of the CDR3 is 15 residues. CDR3 region: CASSSLAGVTDTQYF. For the CDR3, the DNA is TGTGCCAGCAGTTCACTAGCGGGAGTAACAGATACGCAGTATTTT.

This clonotype was counted at least ten times. The chain has TRBV11-1 and TRBJ1-1, with unresolved D. Deletions cut 6 bases from V and 1 base from J, with 9 bases between. Germline V CDR1 and CDR2: SGHAT, FQDESV (reference sequence). This CDR3 comprises 13 residues. For the CDR3, the DNA is TGTGCCAGCAGAACCGTGGGGAACACTGAAGCTTTCTTT. Translating gives CASRTVGNTEAFF.

This clonotype showed up many times. This chain joins TRBV5-1 and TRBJ2-3; D gene uncertain. Germline loops: CDR1 SGHRS, CDR2 YFSETQ. This CDR3 region has 14 residues. V was cut by 0 bases and J by 4 bases, with 9 bases left in between. CDR3 protein: CASSLDVPSDTQYF. The CDR3, as DNA: TGCGCCAGCAGCTTGGATGTCCCTTCAGATACGCAGTATTTT.

This chain connects TRBV20-1 to TRBJ2-5; 11 bases are a match to TRBD2. The V gene end was trimmed by 6 bases and the J gene end by 10 bases; junction bases not matched to a gene: 19. The CDR3 extends over 16 amino acids. The germline gives CDR1 DFQATT, CDR2 SNEGSKA (reference sequence). The CDR3 sequence is CSAKGVELAGVRDQYF. The CDR3, as DNA: TGCAGTGCCAAAGGCGTAGAACTAGCGGGAGTCAGAGACCAGTACTTC.

This clonotype was recorded at least ten times. This chain links TRBV5-6 with TRBJ1-2; 9 bases are a match to TRBD1. The V gene's germline CDR1 is SGHDT and CDR2 YYEEEE. CDR3 length: 16 residues. Unmatched junction bases numbered 10, after V lost 0 bases and J lost 7 bases. CDR3 sequence (DNA): TGTGCCAGCAGCTTGGGACATGGGACAGGGAAGGGTGGCTACACCTTC. Amino acids: CASSLGHGTGKGGYTF.

This clonotype came up many times. The chain combines TRBV6-5 with TRBJ2-3; 9 bases align to TRBD2. Germline CDR1 and CDR2: MNHEY and SVGAGI. The CDR3 is made up of 15 amino acids. After removal of 6 bases from V and 1 base from J, the junction contained 5 bases not matched to a gene. CDR3 amino acids: CASRPRGGGTDTQYF. CDR3 in DNA: TGTGCCAGCAGACCGCGGGGGGGGGGCACAGATACGCAGTATTTT.

Ten or more counts support this clonotype. This chain joins TRBV20-1 and TRBJ2-5; 8 bases line up with TRBD1. The J segment lost 3 bases and the V segment lost 3 bases, leaving 12 bases of the junction unmatched. CDR1 is DFQATT and CDR2 is SNEGSKA in the germline V gene (reference sequence). This CDR3 is 16 amino acids long. The CDR3 region is CSARFFGTGREETQYF. The CDR3 nucleotides read TGCAGTGCTAGGTTTTTCGGGACAGGCAGGGAAGAGACCCAGTACTTC.

This clonotype was seen ten or more times. The chain joins TRBV5-1 to TRBJ2-7; D assignment may be TRBD1 or TRBD2 (5 bases each). Germline-derived CDR1 and CDR2 are SGHRS and YFSETQ. V was shortened by 4 bases and J by 3 bases, with 17 bases between the two germline ends. The CDR3 totals 15 residues. The CDR3 here is CASSIAGTDFYEQYF. The CDR3 DNA sequence: TGCGCCAGCAGCATTGCCGGGACGGACTTCTACGAGCAGTACTTC.

This clonotype was seen ten or more times. The chain uses TRBV9 and TRBJ2-1; D may be TRBD1 or TRBD2 (5 bases each). V shed 2 bases and J shed 6 bases, with 12 bases lying between them. Germline V CDR1 and CDR2: SGDLS, YYNGEE. CDR3 length: 14 amino acids. CDR3 sequence: CASSVGPRGNEQFF. The CDR3 DNA reads TGTGCCAGCAGCGTGGGACCGAGAGGCAATGAGCAGTTCTTC.